Described below is a single T cell receptor beta chain sequence and its context. Its antigen remains unidentified. This CDR3 has 16 residues. J was trimmed by 2 bases and V by 6 bases; bases with no gene match: 12. Germline lookup yields CDR1 LNHDA and CDR2 SQIVND (reference sequence). This sample stems from a study of lymphopenia after photon versus proton radiotherapy. Study conclusions and caveats: A bigger post-nadir fall in TCR diversity correlated inversely with survival time in deceased patients. Under photons, naive T cells and diversity fell while effector/memory populations rose. Better survival with proton therapy was suggested as possible, not demonstrated.

The protocol was immunoSEQ multiplex PCR, while the TCRdb copy is restricted to in-frame clones and leaves out a portion. The sample lists 50,000 to 70,000 clones, 87% occurring once. The chain has TRBV19 and TRBJ1-1; 7 bases agree with TRBD1. The sample in question was peripheral blood, obtained from a patient treated with proton-based radiotherapy. The clonotype was recovered from a man older than 75 with esophageal cancer. As DNA, the CDR3 is TGTGCCAGTAGGCGAGGGGGCGGTAGGACAAACACTGAAGCTTTCTTT. Translating gives CASRRGGGRTNTEAFF. Variable domain in full (rest from reference TRBV19 and TRBJ1-1): DGGITQSPKYLFRKEGQNVTLSCEQNLNHDAMYWYRQDPGQGLRLIYYSQIVNDFQKGDIAEGYSVSREKKESFPLTVTSAQKNPTAFYLCASRRGGGRTNTEAFFGQGTRLTVV.